A selection of T cell receptor beta chains follows, all from one sample in a study of blood T cell repertoires in COVID-19. Sequenced by immunoSEQ multiplex PCR; TCRdb stores in-frame clones only, minus some. The sample includes roughly 150,000 clones, about 92% of them seen just once. The sample comprised peripheral blood. The receptors stem from a man aged 60-69 years with active or convalescent COVID-19. CDR3s include the opening cysteine and the closing phenylalanine or tryptophan. The order of the fields is V gene, D gene, J gene, CDR3 DNA, CDR3 protein. The D gene is left open where the match is weak.

TRBV11-3,TRBD1,TRBJ1-1,TGTGCCAGCAGTCGACAGGGGTGGACTGAAGCTTTCTTT,CASSRQGWTEAFF
TRBV7-9,-,TRBJ1-4,TGTGCCAGCAGCCTCCGGACACAAGCAACTAATGAAAAACTGTTTTTT,CASSLRTQATNEKLFF
TRBV2,-,TRBJ1-4,TGTGCCACCTACCTCTTAAATGAAAAACTGTTTTTT,CATYLLNEKLFF
TRBV7-9,TRBD1,TRBJ1-3,TGTGCCAGCAGCGTCGGGACAGGGGGCGGGAACACCATATATTTT,CASSVGTGGGNTIYF
TRBV2,TRBD1,TRBJ1-4,TGTGCCAGCAGTTCCCTCTCAGGGGGTATCGATGAAAAACTGTTTTTT,CASSSLSGGIDEKLFF
TRBV29-1,-,TRBJ2-5,TGCAGCGTTGAGGGCGAGACCCAGTACTTC,CSVEGETQYF
TRBV5-6,TRBD1,TRBJ1-3,TGTGCCAGCAGCTTACAGGGGGCATTCTCTGGAAACACCATATATTTT,CASSLQGAFSGNTIYF
TRBV2,-,TRBJ2-7,TGTGCCAGCAGTGAAGCGCGGGTTTTACCCATACCGGACGAGCAGTACTTC,CASSEARVLPIPDEQYF
TRBV21-1,-,TRBJ1-3,TGTTCTCAAAGGACAGGCCTAAACACCATATATTTT,CSQRTGLNTIYF
TRBV6-1,TRBD2,TRBJ2-5,TGTGCCAGCAGTGAAGCTAGCGGGGGAGAGACCCAGTACTTC,CASSEASGGETQYF
TRBV28,-,TRBJ2-3,TGTGCCAGCAGTTTACGGACTTTAGATTCAGATACGCAGTATTTT,CASSLRTLDSDTQYF
TRBV5-1,TRBD1,TRBJ1-1,TGCGCCAGCAGCTACCGACAGGGGATGGGGGGGAACACTGAAGCTTTCTTT,CASSYRQGMGGNTEAFF
TRBV19,TRBD2,TRBJ2-1,TGTGCCAGTAGGATAGCGGGAGCGGGAAATGAGCAGTTCTTC,CASRIAGAGNEQFF
TRBV7-8,-,TRBJ2-1,TGTGCCAGCAGCTTAACGCGACTAGAGCTCTACAATGAGCAGTTCTTC,CASSLTRLELYNEQFF